Below, 3 T cell receptor beta chains from the same sample are listed, as sequenced in a study of blood T cell repertoires in COVID-19. This table comes from immunoSEQ multiplex PCR, and its TCRdb copy is limited to in-frame clones, with some not included. The data contain 180,000 or so clones, more than 65% of them singletons. Sequencing used PBMCs or T cells enriched from blood (not recorded which). Receptors originate from a man aged 35 to 55 who had recovered from COVID-19.

The chain carries TRBV9 and TRBJ2-1; D remains unclear. V was cut by 1 base and J by 8 bases, with 4 bases left in between. Per germline, CDR1 SGDLS and CDR2 YYNGEE. The CDR3 runs to 11 residues. CDR3 sequence reads: CASSVLDEQFF. DNA for the CDR3: TGTGCCAGCAGCGTACTCGATGAGCAGTTCTTC.

The chain employs TRBV25-1 and TRBJ2-4; 9 nucleotides match TRBD2. The J segment lost 1 base and the V segment lost 3 bases, leaving 4 bases of the junction unmatched. The CDR3 is 16 amino acids. The germline CDR1 and CDR2 sequences are MGHDK and SYGVNS. The CDR3 nucleotides are TGTGCCAGCAGTGACTGGGCGGGAGGGGCCAAAAACATTCAGTACTTC. Amino acids: CASSDWAGGAKNIQYF.

The V call is TRBV2, the J call TRBJ1-1; TRBD1 matches 7 bases. CDR3 length equals 14 residues. Germline V lookup: CDR1 SNHLY, CDR2 FYNNEI. J lost 11 bases, V lost 1 base, and 10 bases had no gene match. Here the CDR3 reads CASSEGAQGLSAFF. The CDR3, as DNA: TGTGCCAGCAGTGAAGGGGCACAGGGGCTCTCCGCTTTCTTT.